This record covers a single T cell receptor beta chain. This clonotype was picked up many times. Its recognized antigen is unknown. No qualities accompany the bases; no much larger clone lies one base away. The data derive from a study of CD8 T cells in ankylosing spondylitis (dated by TCRdb to about 2017). Turning to the overall study: T cell receptor beta repertoires were profiled in healthy donors and ankylosing spondylitis patients so that disease-linked TCR variants could be found. The whole study cohort included some 100 healthy donors and over 20 ankylosing spondylitis patients. Peripheral blood samples were taken, and synovial fluid was additionally collected from ankylosing spondylitis patients. Results the study describes overall, beyond this receptor: The disease-linked clones showed a CD8+ phenotype and occurred at relatively low frequencies in peripheral blood. Some of the motif variants had been reported before in the synovial fluid and blood of reactive arthritis patients, a finding that suggests common disease-initiation mechanisms. The disease-linked clones were reported to be significantly enriched in matched synovial fluid samples from ankylosing spondylitis patients. A TCR beta motif made up of several highly homologous amino acid variants appeared to be characteristic of blood from ankylosing spondylitis patients.

The sequencer was an Illumina HiSeq 2500. Quantitative 5'-RACE with molecular barcodes was used to prepare TCR beta libraries. In the authors' own workflow: A new computational method, built on a probabilistic model of VDJ rearrangement, was used to identify disease-linked TCR variants. Using fastp at Q25 and MiXCR, TCRdb reprocessed the public reads and kept productive beta chains. Merged by CDR3 protein, the rows form single entries marked with the most common genes and DNA. Clone size and V and J calls follow TCRdb, not the original study. Recorded for this sample are about 320,000 distinct CDR3 sequences; about 9.9% of them occurred a single time. Clones ranked in the top ten supply 9.1% of the sample. From the cysteine through the phenylalanine, the CDR3 covers 15 amino acids. Only the CDR3 part of the read is kept: 45 bases, read in frame from the first base. Based on the germline V gene (reference sequence), the CDR1 and CDR2 sequences are DFQATT and SNEGSKA. V is cut by 1 base and J by 0 bases, and the space between the germline ends is 10 bases.

The specimen was blood, either unsorted or a sorted T cell fraction (not recorded which). The receptor was derived from a female donor with ankylosing spondylitis or in good health (not recorded which). The V gene is TRBV20-1 and the J gene is TRBJ1-5, with TRBD1 perhaps the D gene, on 5 matching bases. The sequence in DNA is TGCAGTGCTAGAGGAACAGGTAATAGCAATCAGCCCCAGCATTTT. Translated, this is CSARGTGNSNQPQHF.